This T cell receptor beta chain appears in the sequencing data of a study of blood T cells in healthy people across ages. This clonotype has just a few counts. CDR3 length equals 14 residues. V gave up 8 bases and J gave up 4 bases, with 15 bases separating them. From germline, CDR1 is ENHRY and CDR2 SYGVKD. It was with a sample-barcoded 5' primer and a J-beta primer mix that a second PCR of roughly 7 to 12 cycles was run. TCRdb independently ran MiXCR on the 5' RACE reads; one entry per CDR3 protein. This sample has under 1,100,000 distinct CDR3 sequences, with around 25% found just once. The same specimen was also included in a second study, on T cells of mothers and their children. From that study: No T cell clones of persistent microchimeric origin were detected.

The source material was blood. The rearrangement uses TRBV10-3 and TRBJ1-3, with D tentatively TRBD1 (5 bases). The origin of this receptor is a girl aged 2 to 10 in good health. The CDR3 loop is CAIGEGPGGNTIYF. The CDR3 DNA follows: TGTGCCATCGGGGAGGGGCCCGGAGGAAACACCATATATTTT.